The 9 T cell receptor beta chains given below trace back to one sample, sequenced in a study of blood T cell repertoires in COVID-19 (dated by TCRdb to about 2020). The library was prepared using the immunoSEQ multiplex PCR assay. The immuneACCESS repertoire file appears here via TCRdb, limited to in-frame rearrangements. These files lack a portion of the clones; in checked studies, under half of the deficit traces to unresolved V genes, and the cause of the others is not known. The sample table shows about 110,000 clones, and approximately 80% are seen once. Of the sample, roughly 6% is held by the ten largest clones. Source material: peripheral blood. Receptors originate from a man older than 75 with COVID-19, enrolled during active disease.

The rearrangement joins TRBV4-1 to TRBJ2-5; D perhaps matches TRBD2 (6 bases). V was clipped by 0 bases and J by 2 bases, with 16 bases between them. CDR3 length: 17 residues. CDR1 and CDR2 from the germline V gene are MGHRA and YSYEKL. CDR3 DNA: TGCGCCAGCAGCCAAGATACCCTAGCGCCTTTGCAAGAGACCCAGTACTTC. Its translation: CASSQDTLAPLQETQYF.

This rearrangement joins TRBV19 to TRBJ1-4; D unclear. CDR1 and CDR2 from the germline V gene are LNHDA and SQIVND (reference sequence). This CDR3 spans 14 amino acids. V lost 1 base and J lost 7, with 10 bases in between. The CDR3 is CASSIGQNPEKLFF. Written as DNA, the CDR3 is TGTGCCAGTAGTATAGGCCAGAATCCTGAAAAACTGTTTTTT.

The chain is built from TRBV6-5 and TRBJ2-7; the match to TRBD1 covers 8 bases. Germline V gene data show CDR1 as MNHEY and CDR2 as SVGAGI. This CDR3 has 15 amino acids. V shed 2 bases, J shed 7 bases, and the junction held 10 bases outside the gene matches. CDR3 in DNA: TGTGCCAGCAGTTACGGACTGGACAGGGTCGAAGAGCAGTACTTC. It is translated as CASSYGLDRVEEQYF.

The count of this clone is one. V and J are TRBV7-2 and TRBJ2-5; 7 nucleotides line up with TRBD2. The CDR3 spans 18 residues. Germline-derived CDR1 and CDR2 are SGHTA and FQGNSA. Germline trimming cut 2 bases from V and 5 bases from J; bases unmatched to any gene: 17. The CDR3 DNA is TGTGCCAGCAGCTTAAAAAGACCTAGCGGTTTCCGAGGGGAGACCCAGTACTTC. This codes for CASSLKRPSGFRGETQYF.

A few counts support this clone. The rearrangement links TRBV7-6 to TRBJ2-5, with 8 positions matching TRBD1. The CDR3 has 15 amino acids. Germline CDR1 and CDR2: SGHVS and FNYEAQ. V lost 5 bases to trimming and J lost 3 bases; unmatched junction nucleotides: 8. CDR3 DNA: TGTGCCAGCAGCGCAACCAGGGGGCTGGAAGAGACCCAGTACTTC. Translating it yields CASSATRGLEETQYF.

The chain has TRBV24-1 and TRBJ1-2, with 8 bases lining up with TRBD1. Germline V CDR1 and CDR2: KGHDR, SFDVKD. V lost 3 bases to trimming and J lost 4 bases; unmatched junction nucleotides: 3. The CDR3 has 14 amino acids. The CDR3 DNA reads as TGTGCCACCAGTGATCCAGGGGGCCCCTATGGCTACACCTTC. This sequence encodes CATSDPGGPYGYTF.

The CDR3 loop is CASSTGQGGYEQYF. The DNA of the CDR3 is TGTGCCAGCTCAACGGGACAGGGTGGGTACGAGCAGTACTTC. The chain joins TRBV18 to TRBJ2-7; 9 bases are a match to TRBD1. V was clipped by 5 bases and J by 4 bases; unmatched bases: 6. The CDR3 extends over 14 amino acids. Germline V gives CDR1 KGHSH, CDR2 LQKENI.

The gene calls are TRBV7-9 and TRBJ2-7; no clear D. Trimming took 4 bases from V and 3 from J, leaving 10 bases between them. The germline gives CDR1 SEHNR, CDR2 FQNEAQ (reference sequence). The length of the CDR3 is 13 residues. The DNA for the CDR3 is TGTGCCAGCAGCTCAGGAAAAGACTACGAGCAGTACTTC. This sequence encodes CASSSGKDYEQYF.

The V call is TRBV9, the J call TRBJ2-7; 8 nucleotides align to TRBD1. The CDR3 runs 14 residues. Germline V gene lookup returns CDR1 SGDLS and CDR2 YYNGEE. V was pared by 3 bases and J by 3 bases, with 5 bases of the junction left unmatched. CDR3 residues: CASSAETGDYEQYF. CDR3 nucleotide sequence: TGTGCCAGCAGCGCCGAGACAGGGGACTACGAGCAGTACTTC.